Listed below are T cell receptor beta chains from one sample, sequenced in a study of Tregs in tolerant kidney transplant recipients. Data came from immunoSEQ multiplex PCR; TCRdb stores just in-frame clones and leaves some out. The repertoire holds about 120,000 clones, with approximately 90% as singletons. The material sequenced was CD4+ T cells from blood. The receptors shown here come from a human donor in good health. CDR3s include the opening cysteine and the closing phenylalanine or tryptophan. The D gene is left open where the match is weak. The size field is filled for only some rows; it gives once, few, many or a size class.

>16|TRBD1|TRBV19|TRBJ2-5|NA
TGTGCCAGTAGATCCATATTACAGGGGACGCAAGAGACCCAGTACTTC
CASRSILQGTQETQYF
>15|TRBD1|TRBV4-1|TRBJ1-1|once
TGCGCCAGCAGAGGATACAGGGGCATGAACACTGAAGCTTTCTTT
CASRGYRGMNTEAFF
>17|NA|TRBV5-1|TRBJ1-1|NA
TGCGCCAGCAGCGAGGGCCCGGGCCTTTACCGGGGAACTGAAGCTTTCTTT
CASSEGPGLYRGTEAFF
>13|NA|TRBV19|TRBJ1-4|NA
TGTGCCAGTACTGGGTCCGGTTTAGAAAAACTGTTTTTT
CASTGSGLEKLFF
>16|TRBD1|TRBV18|TRBJ1-2|NA
TGTGCCAGCTCACCCGACGGACAGGGTGAAATTCATGGCTACACCTTC
CASSPDGQGEIHGYTF
>11|TRBD1|TRBV6-1|TRBJ2-5|NA
TGTGCCGTAAGGGGGCTAGAGACCCAGTACTTC
CAVRGLETQYF
>15|NA|TRBV5-1|TRBJ1-4|NA
TGCGCCAGCAGCTTGGAGGGTGCAACTAATGAAAAACTGTTTTTT
CASSLEGATNEKLFF
>16|NA|TRBV7-6|TRBJ1-4|NA
TGTGCCAGCAGCTTCAGGGCCTCGCTCTTGAATGAAAAACTGTTTTTT
CASSFRASLLNEKLFF
>15|NA|TRBV6-5|TRBJ1-3|few
TGTGCCAGCAGTTACTCGTGGAGCTCTGGAAACACCATATATTTT
CASSYSWSSGNTIYF
>15|TRBD1|TRBV19|TRBJ1-2|NA
TGTGCCAGTAGTATGGACGACAGGGGGACCTATGGCTACACCTTC
CASSMDDRGTYGYTF
>15|TRBD1|TRBV7-6|TRBJ2-7|NA
TGTGCCAGCAGCCTACAGGGGACAGGGCCCTACGAGCAGTACTTC
CASSLQGTGPYEQYF
>16|NA|TRBV10-3|TRBJ1-1|NA
TGTGCCATCAGTGTAAGACCGGGACATTTGAACACTGAAGCTTTCTTT
CAISVRPGHLNTEAFF
>15|NA|TRBV5-1|TRBJ2-7|NA
TGCGCCAGCAGCTCCCCGAACCAGGGCTCCTACGAGCAGTACTTC
CASSSPNQGSYEQYF
>15|NA|TRBV6-6|TRBJ2-2|NA
TGTGCCAGCAGTGCCCGTGGGTACGGGGCCGGGGAGCTGTTTTTT
CASSARGYGAGELFF